Below are 29 T cell receptor beta chains sequenced from a single sample in a study of post-analysis software for immune sequencing data (dated by TCRdb to 2015 to 2017). Overall results and qualifications from the work: Patients showed significantly higher frequencies than controls for a handful of TRBV segments, among them TRBV5-6, TRBV5-1 and TRBV20-1.

Library preparation employed PCR. The sequencer was an Illumina HiSeq 2500. To reduce PCR and sequencing biases, unique molecular identifiers were incorporated into the TCR beta cDNA libraries. TCRdb took the public reads, trimmed them with fastp at Q25, ran MiXCR for clone calling and kept in-frame beta chains. Here each entry gathers all rows of one CDR3 protein and keeps the most common genes and DNA. This sample is represented by a few hundred thousand distinct CDR3 sequences; about a third of them were singletons. The ten largest account for about 6% of the sample. These receptors' targets are unknown. The sample taken for sequencing was blood. The receptors come from a girl younger than 18 with multiple sclerosis.

This clonotype was seen a handful of times. The rearrangement joins TRBV20-1 to TRBJ1-1; perhaps TRBD1 as D (6 bases). This CDR3 is 14 amino acids long. The germline CDR1 and CDR2 sequences are DFQATT and SNEGSKA (reference sequence). The V and J ends lost 5 bases and 1 base respectively, with 14 bases between them. The CDR3 spells CSALIPQGNTEAFF. Written as DNA, the CDR3 is TGCAGTGCTCTGATACCACAGGGGAACACTGAAGCTTTCTTT.

This clonotype was observed a single time. This chain joins TRBV20-1 and TRBJ2-7; 12 nucleotides agree with TRBD1. CDR1 is DFQATT and CDR2 is SNEGSKA in the germline V gene (reference sequence). The CDR3 sequence is 15 residues long. V trimming: 3 bases; J trimming: 3 bases; junction bases outside the gene matches: 6. CDR3: CSASRGQGAVYEQYF. The CDR3 DNA is TGCAGTGCTAGTAGGGGACAGGGGGCGGTCTACGAGCAGTACTTC.

This clonotype has just a few counts. The gene calls are TRBV5-5 and TRBJ2-4; D may be TRBD1 or TRBD2 (6 bases each). The CDR3 totals 19 residues. The V gene's germline CDR1 is SGHKS and CDR2 YYEKEE (reference sequence). V was pared by 1 base and J by 3 bases, with 23 bases between. This CDR3 is CASSLQTRGGRWGKNIQYF. CDR3 nucleotides: TGTGCCAGCAGCTTGCAAACCCGAGGGGGGCGATGGGGCAAAAACATTCAGTACTTC.

The chain couples TRBV28 to TRBJ1-1; D ambiguous. V was cut by 7 bases and J by 1 base, with 19 bases left in between. The CDR3 is made up of 16 amino acids. CDR1 MDHEN and CDR2 SYDVKM come from the germline V gene. In nucleotides, the CDR3 is TGTGCCAGCACTCCACCCGTGGGGAGGAAGAACACTGAAGCTTTCTTT. Translating gives CASTPPVGRKNTEAFF.

This clonotype was seen at least ten times. The chain links TRBV29-1 to TRBJ2-7, with D perhaps matching TRBD1 (6 bases). The CDR3 is 12 amino acids. CDR1 and CDR2 from the germline V gene are SQVTM and ANQGSEA. Trimming left V 7 bases short and J 3 bases short, with 13 bases between. The CDR3: CSGGQGFYEQYF. The CDR3 nucleotides read TGCAGCGGTGGGCAGGGGTTCTACGAGCAGTACTTC.

Turning to this clonotype: One junction end disagrees with the germline gene, perhaps due to a read error. This chain joins TRBV3-1 and TRBJ2-2, with D perhaps matching TRBD2 (5 bases). The CDR3 is 14 residues long. The germline gives CDR1 LGHDT, CDR2 YNNKEL (reference sequence). CDR3 bases: TGTGCCAGCAGCCAGTTAGCGCGGACCGGAGAGCTGTTTTTT. Translated: CASSQLARTGELFF. The complete variable domain, with remaining parts taken from reference TRBV3-1 and TRBJ2-2, reads DTAVSQTPKYLVTQMGNDKSIKCEQNLGHDTMYWYKQDSKKFLKIMFSYNNKELIINETVPNRFSPKSPDKAHLNLHINSLELGDSAVYFCASSQLARTGELFFGEGSRLTVL.

The gene calls are TRBV6-6 and TRBJ2-5; D is unclear. The V gene's germline CDR1 is MNHNY and CDR2 SVGAGI (reference sequence). This CDR3 comprises 14 residues. With 0 bases removed from V and 5 bases from J, the gap between germline ends came to 10 bases. Here the CDR3 reads CASSYSDRRETQYF. The CDR3 nucleotides read TGTGCCAGCAGTTACTCGGATAGACGGGAGACCCAGTACTTC.

This clonotype has only a few counts. The chain carries TRBV29-1 and TRBJ2-3; 9 nucleotides align to TRBD1. CDR1 and CDR2 from the germline V gene are SQVTM and ANQGSEA. CDR3 length: 13 amino acids. With 6 bases clipped from V and 11 bases from J, the junction kept 12 bases outside the gene matches. The CDR3 loop is CSVRGGDRDEQYF. In DNA, the CDR3 is TGCAGCGTACGTGGGGGGGACAGGGATGAGCAGTATTTT.

This clonotype was seen a handful of times. The CDR3 nucleotides read TGTGCCAGCAGCCAAGATTGGGGGGGGTCCAATGAGCAGTTCTTC. Protein product: CASSQDWGGSNEQFF. V is TRBV4-2 and J is TRBJ2-1; 7 nucleotides agree with TRBD2. CDR1 LGHNA and CDR2 YNFKEQ come from the germline V gene. The CDR3 is 15 amino acids. Trimming took 0 bases from V and 6 from J; bases not matched to a gene: 5.

This clonotype was detected a few times. The V gene is TRBV20-1, the J gene TRBJ2-5; D gene ambiguous. V gave up 3 bases and J gave up 5 bases, with 7 bases separating them. CDR1 is DFQATT and CDR2 is SNEGSKA in the germline V gene (reference sequence). This CDR3 region has 11 residues. CDR3 amino acids: CSARNLETQYF. CDR3 sequence (DNA): TGCAGTGCTAGGAACTTGGAGACCCAGTACTTC.

This clonotype showed up just a few times. The chain links TRBV7-6 to TRBJ2-2; D is perhaps TRBD1 (6 bases). The V gene lost 7 bases and the J gene lost 6 bases, with 24 bases spanning the gap. The CDR3 covers 17 residues. The V gene's germline CDR1 is SGHVS and CDR2 FNYEAQ. CDR3 in amino acids: CASMTPPSTGKAGELFF. In DNA form, the CDR3 reads TGTGCCAGCATGACTCCCCCTTCAACAGGGAAGGCCGGGGAGCTGTTTTTT.

This rearrangement joins TRBV5-1 to TRBJ2-7; 9 bases map to TRBD1. The length of the CDR3 is 15 residues. J lost 1 base, V lost 4 bases, and 6 bases had no gene match. CDR1 SGHRS and CDR2 YFSETQ come from the germline V gene. The CDR3: CASSITGTGSYEQYF. In DNA, the CDR3 is TGCGCCAGCAGCATAACCGGGACAGGGTCCTACGAGCAGTACTTC.

This clonotype was seen more than once but under ten times. The chain employs TRBV29-1 and TRBJ1-2; possibly TRBD1 for D (5 bases). Trimming removed 5 bases at V and 5 bases at J, with 12 bases between. The germline gives CDR1 SQVTM, CDR2 ANQGSEA. The CDR3 runs 12 residues. This CDR3 is CSVMTALYGYTF. CDR3 sequence (DNA): TGCAGCGTTATGACAGCGCTATATGGCTACACCTTC.

In the case of this clonotype: One end of the junction is discordant with germline, which a read error may explain. The chain uses TRBV11-2 and TRBJ1-6; 7 bases align to TRBD1. The CDR3 length is 16 residues. Germline values: CDR1 SGHAT, CDR2 FQNNGV. The DNA for the CDR3 is TGTACCAGCAGCTTAGATCGCAGGACAGGAGGATCACCCCTCCACTTT. Amino acid sequence: CTSSLDRRTGGSPLHF.

In this sample, this clonotype turned up many times. The chain has TRBV29-1 and TRBJ2-1; 7 bases map to TRBD2. V lost 0 bases and J lost 12; bases outside the gene matches: 5. CDR1 and CDR2 (germline): SQVTM, ANQGSEA. The CDR3 loop spans 12 amino acids. CDR3 in amino acids: CSVEDPGGRQFF. For the CDR3, the DNA is TGCAGCGTTGAAGACCCGGGGGGTCGGCAGTTCTTC.

The CDR3 sequence is CASGRNEQFF. CDR3 coding DNA: TGTGCCAGCGGGAGGAATGAGCAGTTCTTC. V and J are TRBV6-5 and TRBJ2-1; possibly TRBD2 for D (6 bases). Trimming took off 8 bases at V and 7 bases at J, with 6 bases between the two ends. Germline values: CDR1 MNHEY, CDR2 SVGAGI. The CDR3 has 10 residues.

In the case of this clonotype: The junction and the germline gene differ at one end; a read error may be behind it. The rearrangement joins TRBV27 to TRBJ1-5, with D perhaps TRBD1 (5 bases). In germline, CDR1 is MNHEY, CDR2 SMNVEV (reference sequence). The CDR3 covers 12 residues. CDR3 in amino acids: CASSPGYQPQHF. CDR3 nucleotides: TGTGCCAGCAGTCCAGGGTATCAGCCTCAGCATTTT.

This clonotype was seen more than once but under ten times. This rearrangement joins TRBV15 to TRBJ1-2, with 10 bases identical to TRBD1. The CDR3 has 15 residues. V trimming: 5 bases; J trimming: 6 bases; junction bases outside the gene matches: 9. Germline assignment: CDR1 LNHNV and CDR2 YYDKDF (reference sequence). The CDR3: CATSLDRGQGHGYTF. The CDR3, as DNA: TGTGCCACCAGCCTAGACAGGGGGCAGGGTCATGGCTACACCTTC.

The chain joins TRBV10-3 to TRBJ2-5; D ambiguous. The CDR3 contains 13 residues. In germline, CDR1 is ENHRY, CDR2 SYGVKD. V lost 11 bases and J lost 5, with 18 bases in between. CDR3 sequence (DNA): TGTGCCTCATCATCCCTAGGTCAGGAGACCCAGTACTTC. Its translation is CASSSLGQETQYF.

V usage is TRBV10-3 and J usage is TRBJ1-2; D is unresolved. Germline V gene sequence: CDR1 ENHRY, CDR2 SYGVKD. The V end was cut by 0 bases, the J end by 8 bases, with 10 bases between. The CDR3 contains 13 residues. The CDR3 here is CAISESGGGGYTF. For the CDR3, the DNA is TGTGCCATCAGTGAGTCAGGAGGCGGGGGCTACACCTTC.

The rearrangement joins TRBV20-1 to TRBJ1-2, with TRBD1 identical over 10 bases. The junction had 10 bases not matched to a gene; V was cut back by 5 bases and J by 7 bases. Germline V gene sequence: CDR1 DFQATT, CDR2 SNEGSKA (reference sequence). This CDR3 contains 14 residues. This chain's CDR3 is CSAPGQGSRTGYTF. Written as DNA, the CDR3 is TGCAGTGCTCCGGGACAGGGGTCCCGTACTGGCTACACCTTC.

V and J are TRBV20-1 and TRBJ2-1, with 10 bases lining up with TRBD2. The CDR3 spans 16 residues. The ends lost 0 bases at V and 6 bases at J; junction bases unmatched: 8. Germline V CDR1 and CDR2: DFQATT, SNEGSKA (reference sequence). CDR3 residues: CSARDLASGGVNEQFF. CDR3 in DNA: TGCAGTGCTAGAGATTTGGCCAGCGGGGGGGTCAATGAGCAGTTCTTC.

This clonotype was counted between two and nine times. This chain uses TRBV20-1 with TRBJ1-2, with a possible D match to TRBD1 (5 bases). The V and J ends lost 5 bases and 6 bases respectively, with 16 bases between them. Germline V gives CDR1 DFQATT, CDR2 SNEGSKA (reference sequence). The CDR3 is made up of 13 amino acids. The CDR3 DNA is TGCAGTGCTCTTCAAGACGGGGCAGATGGCTACACCTTC. It codes for CSALQDGADGYTF.

This chain uses TRBV3-1 with TRBJ1-2, with D possibly TRBD1 on 6 matching bases. The CDR3 loop spans 16 amino acids. Germline lookup yields CDR1 LGHDT and CDR2 YNNKEL (reference sequence). Trimming took 1 base from V and 5 from J, leaving 17 bases between them. The CDR3: CASSQVGSRRGYGYTF. The CDR3 nucleotides read TGTGCCAGCAGCCAAGTTGGGAGCCGTAGGGGGTATGGCTACACCTTC.

This clonotype was recorded once. This sequence joins TRBV12-3 or TRBV12-4 and TRBJ2-4; D perhaps matches TRBD1 (6 bases). This CDR3 has 18 residues. V gave up 5 bases and J gave up 3 bases, with 23 bases separating them. CDR3 sequence: CASSNWRETGSDKNIQYF. The DNA for the CDR3 is TGTGCCAGCAGTAACTGGAGAGAAACAGGGTCGGACAAAAACATTCAGTACTTC.

The rearrangement uses TRBV10-3 and TRBJ2-3, with D possibly matching TRBD2 (5 bases). The CDR3 is made up of 16 amino acids. Per the germline V gene, CDR1 is ENHRY and CDR2 is SYGVKD. Trimming removed 2 bases at V and 0 bases at J, with 12 bases between. This CDR3 is CAISEPGKPSTDTQYF. In DNA, the CDR3 is TGTGCCATCAGTGAGCCGGGAAAACCTAGCACAGATACGCAGTATTTT.

V and J are TRBV6-5 and TRBJ1-3; a possible D gene is TRBD1 (5 bases). The CDR3 has 16 amino acids. The V gene's germline CDR1 is MNHEY and CDR2 SVGAGI. Trimming removed 0 bases from V and 4 bases from J, with 13 bases in between. CDR3 sequence reads: CASSYSPDSPGNTIYF. CDR3 sequence (DNA): TGTGCCAGCAGTTACTCGCCAGACAGTCCGGGAAACACCATATATTTT.

This clonotype occurred a few times. The chain links TRBV6-5 to TRBJ2-1, with a tentative D call TRBD2 (5 bases). This CDR3 has 13 amino acids. Trimming removed 6 bases at V and 3 bases at J, with 9 bases between. Germline CDR1 and CDR2: MNHEY and SVGAGI. The CDR3 is CASRRLHYNEQFF. As DNA, the CDR3 is TGTGCCAGCAGGCGACTACACTACAATGAGCAGTTCTTC.

This chain links TRBV4-1 with TRBJ2-3; 8 bases align to TRBD2. Losses at the gene ends were 3 bases for V and 3 bases for J; bases not matched to a gene: 11. This CDR3 is 17 amino acids long. Germline V gives CDR1 MGHRA, CDR2 YSYEKL. The CDR3 here is CASSHLGRGALTDTQYF. CDR3 DNA sequence: TGCGCCAGCAGCCATCTCGGGAGGGGGGCCTTAACAGATACGCAGTATTTT.